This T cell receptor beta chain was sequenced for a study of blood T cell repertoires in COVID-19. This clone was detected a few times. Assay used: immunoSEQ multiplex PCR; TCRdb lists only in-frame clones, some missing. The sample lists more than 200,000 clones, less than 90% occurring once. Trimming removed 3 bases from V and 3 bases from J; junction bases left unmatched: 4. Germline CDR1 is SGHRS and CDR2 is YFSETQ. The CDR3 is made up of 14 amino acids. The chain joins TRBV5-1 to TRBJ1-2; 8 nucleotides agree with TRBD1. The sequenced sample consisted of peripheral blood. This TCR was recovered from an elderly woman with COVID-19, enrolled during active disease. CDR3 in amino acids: CASSSTGEDYGYTF. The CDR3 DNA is TGCGCCAGCAGCTCGACAGGGGAGGACTATGGCTACACCTTC.